This T cell receptor beta chain appears in the sequencing data of a study of identical twins. The ends were cut back, 5 bases at V and 1 base at J, with 10 bases in the middle. There are 14 residues in the CDR3. Germline V lookup: CDR1 KGHDR, CDR2 SFDVKD. The authors used template switching to add a universal primer site and gave cDNA unique molecular identifiers. MiXCR, run by TCRdb on the 5' RACE reads, gives a single entry per CDR3 protein. Of about 280,000 distinct CDR3 sequences listed, less than 9% are singletons. The data were also submitted as part of a second study, on yellow fever vaccine responses in identical twins.

Sequenced material: memory (CD45RO+) T cells sorted from blood. The TCR originated in a woman between 18 and 29 years old in good health. The chain employs TRBV24-1 and TRBJ2-5; maybe TRBD1 (5 bases). Written as DNA, the CDR3 is TGTGCCACCAGTGCGGCTAGGGGCCAAGAGACCCAGTACTTC. Protein product: CATSAARGQETQYF.